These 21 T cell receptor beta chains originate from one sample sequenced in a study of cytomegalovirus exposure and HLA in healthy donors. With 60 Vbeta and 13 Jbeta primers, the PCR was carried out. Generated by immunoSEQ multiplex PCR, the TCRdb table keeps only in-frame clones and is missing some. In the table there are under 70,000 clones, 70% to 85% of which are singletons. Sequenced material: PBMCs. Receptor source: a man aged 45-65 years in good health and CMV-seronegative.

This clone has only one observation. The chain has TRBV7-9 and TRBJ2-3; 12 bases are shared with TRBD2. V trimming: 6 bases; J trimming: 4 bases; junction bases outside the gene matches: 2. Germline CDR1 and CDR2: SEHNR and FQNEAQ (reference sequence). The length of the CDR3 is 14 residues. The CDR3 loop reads CASRTSGGPDTQYF. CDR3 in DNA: TGTGCCAGCAGGACTAGCGGGGGACCAGATACGCAGTATTTT. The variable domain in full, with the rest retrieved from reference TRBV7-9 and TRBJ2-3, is DTGVSQNPRHKITKRGQNVTFRCDPISEHNRLYWYRQTLGQGPEFLTYFQNEAQLEKSRLLSDRFSAERPKGSFSTLEIQRTEQGDSAMYLCASRTSGGPDTQYFGPGTRLTVL.

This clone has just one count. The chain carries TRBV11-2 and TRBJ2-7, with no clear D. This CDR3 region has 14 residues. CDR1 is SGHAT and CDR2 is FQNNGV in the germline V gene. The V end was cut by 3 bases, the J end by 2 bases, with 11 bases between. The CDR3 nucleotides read TGTGCCAGCAGCTTCGACAAGGTTCCCTACGAGCAGTACTTC. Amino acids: CASSFDKVPYEQYF.

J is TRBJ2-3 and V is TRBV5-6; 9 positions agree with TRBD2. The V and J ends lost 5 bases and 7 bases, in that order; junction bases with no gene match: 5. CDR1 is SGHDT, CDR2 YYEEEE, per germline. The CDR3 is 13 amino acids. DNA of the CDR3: TGTGCCAGCAGGGCTAGCGGGGTGAATACGCAGTATTTT. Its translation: CASRASGVNTQYF.

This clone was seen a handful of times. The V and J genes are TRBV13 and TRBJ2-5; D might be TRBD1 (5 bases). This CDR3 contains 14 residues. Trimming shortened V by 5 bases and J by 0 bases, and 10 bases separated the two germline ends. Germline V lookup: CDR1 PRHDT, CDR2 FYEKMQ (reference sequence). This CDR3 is CASSKDSHQETQYF. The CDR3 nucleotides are TGTGCCAGCAGCAAAGACAGTCACCAAGAGACCCAGTACTTC.

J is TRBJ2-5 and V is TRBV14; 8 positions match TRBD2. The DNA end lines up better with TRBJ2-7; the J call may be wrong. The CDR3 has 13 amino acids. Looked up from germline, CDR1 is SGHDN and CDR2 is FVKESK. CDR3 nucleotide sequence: TGTGCCAGCAGCCAAACGGGAGGGGGCGAGCAGTACTTC. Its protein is CASSQTGGGEQYF.

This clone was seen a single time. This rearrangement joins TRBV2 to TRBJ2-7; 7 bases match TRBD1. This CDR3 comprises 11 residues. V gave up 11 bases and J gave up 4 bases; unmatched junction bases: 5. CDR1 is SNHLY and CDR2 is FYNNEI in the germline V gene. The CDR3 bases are TGTGCCGGAAGGGACAGTTACGAGCAGTACTTC. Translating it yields CAGRDSYEQYF.

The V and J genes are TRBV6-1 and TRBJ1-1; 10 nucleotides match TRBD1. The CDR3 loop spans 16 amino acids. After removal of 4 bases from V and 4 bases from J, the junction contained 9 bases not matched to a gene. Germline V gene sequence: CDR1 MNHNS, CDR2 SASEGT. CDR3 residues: CASSASIGTGATEAFF. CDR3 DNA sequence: TGTGCCAGCAGTGCCAGTATCGGGACAGGGGCCACTGAAGCTTTCTTT.

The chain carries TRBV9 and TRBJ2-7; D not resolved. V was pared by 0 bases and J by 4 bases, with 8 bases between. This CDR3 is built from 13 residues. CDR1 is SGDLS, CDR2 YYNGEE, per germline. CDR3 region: CASSVVPEYEQYF. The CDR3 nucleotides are TGTGCCAGCAGCGTAGTTCCGGAGTACGAGCAGTACTTC.

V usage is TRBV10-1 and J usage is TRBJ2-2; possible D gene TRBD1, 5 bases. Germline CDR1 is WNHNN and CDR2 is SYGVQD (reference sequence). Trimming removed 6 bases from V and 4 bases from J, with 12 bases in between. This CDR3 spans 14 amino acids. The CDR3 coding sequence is TGCGCCAGCAGCCGCAATCAGGGCACCGGGGAGCTGTTTTTT. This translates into CASSRNQGTGELFF.

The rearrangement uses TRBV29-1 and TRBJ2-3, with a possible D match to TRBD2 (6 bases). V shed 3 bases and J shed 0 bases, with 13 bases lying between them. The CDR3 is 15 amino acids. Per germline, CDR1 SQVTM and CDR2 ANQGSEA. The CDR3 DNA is TGCAGCGTTGAGGGAGGACCTCCTAGCACAGATACGCAGTATTTT. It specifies CSVEGGPPSTDTQYF.

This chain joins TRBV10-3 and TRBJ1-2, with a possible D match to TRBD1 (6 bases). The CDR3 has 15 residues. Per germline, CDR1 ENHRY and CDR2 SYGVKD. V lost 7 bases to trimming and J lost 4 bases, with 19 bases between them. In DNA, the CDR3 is TGTGCCATCAAGCCCTCCGGGGGGCCCGGCTATGGCTACACCTTC. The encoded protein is CAIKPSGGPGYGYTF.

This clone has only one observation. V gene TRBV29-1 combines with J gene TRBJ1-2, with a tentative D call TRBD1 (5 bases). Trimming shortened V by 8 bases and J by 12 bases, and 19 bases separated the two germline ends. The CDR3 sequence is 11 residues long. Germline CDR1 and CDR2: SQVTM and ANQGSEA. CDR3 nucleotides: TGCAGCTTTACCCCGGGACTTCGGGACACCTTC. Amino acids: CSFTPGLRDTF.

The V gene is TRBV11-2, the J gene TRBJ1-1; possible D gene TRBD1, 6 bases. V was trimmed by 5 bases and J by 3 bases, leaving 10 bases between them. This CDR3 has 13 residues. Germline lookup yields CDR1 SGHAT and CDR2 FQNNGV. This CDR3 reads CASSPRQDTEAFF. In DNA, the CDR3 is TGTGCCAGCAGCCCTCGACAGGACACTGAAGCTTTCTTT.

The CDR3: CASSLIAVSGNTIYF. Here the CDR3 DNA reads TGTGCCAGCAGCTTAATTGCGGTCTCTGGAAACACCATATATTTT. The chain is built from TRBV11-1 and TRBJ1-3; D is uncertain. V was cut by 2 bases and J by 0 bases, with 8 bases left in between. The CDR3 sequence is 15 residues long. CDR1 and CDR2 from the germline V gene are SGHAT and FQDESV (reference sequence).

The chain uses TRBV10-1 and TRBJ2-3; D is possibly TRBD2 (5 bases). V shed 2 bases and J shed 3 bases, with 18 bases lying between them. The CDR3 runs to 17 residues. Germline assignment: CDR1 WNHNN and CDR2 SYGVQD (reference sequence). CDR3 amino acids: CASSEIGLRDRTDTQYF. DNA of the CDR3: TGCGCCAGCAGTGAGATTGGGTTGAGGGATCGTACAGATACGCAGTATTTT.

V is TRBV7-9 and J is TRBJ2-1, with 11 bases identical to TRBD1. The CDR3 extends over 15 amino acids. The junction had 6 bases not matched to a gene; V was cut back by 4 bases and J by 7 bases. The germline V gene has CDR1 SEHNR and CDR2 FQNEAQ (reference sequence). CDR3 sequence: CASSSEGQGGNEQFF. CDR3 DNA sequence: TGTGCCAGCAGCTCAGAGGGACAGGGGGGGAATGAGCAGTTCTTC.

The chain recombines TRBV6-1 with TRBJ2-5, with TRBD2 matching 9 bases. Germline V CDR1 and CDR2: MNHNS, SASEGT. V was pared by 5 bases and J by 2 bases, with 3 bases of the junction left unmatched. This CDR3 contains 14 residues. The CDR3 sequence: CASSKGLAQETQYF. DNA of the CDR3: TGTGCCAGCAGTAAGGGACTAGCTCAAGAGACCCAGTACTTC.

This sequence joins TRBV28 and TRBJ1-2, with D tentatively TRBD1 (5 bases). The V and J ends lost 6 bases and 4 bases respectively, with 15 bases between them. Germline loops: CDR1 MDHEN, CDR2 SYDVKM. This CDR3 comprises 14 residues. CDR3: CASSSMEGLYGYTF. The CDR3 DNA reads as TGTGCCAGCAGCTCCATGGAGGGACTCTATGGCTACACCTTC.

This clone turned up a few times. CDR3 loop: CASSVGDRETQYF. The CDR3, as DNA: TGTGCCAGCAGCGTCGGGGATCGGGAGACCCAGTACTTC. The rearrangement links TRBV11-2 to TRBJ2-5; the D gene is possibly TRBD2 (5 bases). Looked up from germline, CDR1 is SGHAT and CDR2 is FQNNGV. The CDR3 sequence is 13 residues long. The V gene lost 5 bases and the J gene lost 5 bases, with 12 bases spanning the gap.

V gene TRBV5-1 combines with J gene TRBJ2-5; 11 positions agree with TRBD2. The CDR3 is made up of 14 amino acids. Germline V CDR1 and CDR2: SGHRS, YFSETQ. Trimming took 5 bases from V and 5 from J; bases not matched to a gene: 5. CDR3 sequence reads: CASSTSGGGETQYF. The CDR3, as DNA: TGCGCCAGCAGTACTAGCGGGGGTGGGGAGACCCAGTACTTC.

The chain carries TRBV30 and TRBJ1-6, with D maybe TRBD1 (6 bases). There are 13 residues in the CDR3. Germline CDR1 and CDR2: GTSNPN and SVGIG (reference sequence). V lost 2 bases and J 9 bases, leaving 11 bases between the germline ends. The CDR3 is CAWSRGRASPLHF. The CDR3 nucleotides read TGTGCCTGGAGTAGGGGGAGGGCTTCACCCCTCCACTTT.